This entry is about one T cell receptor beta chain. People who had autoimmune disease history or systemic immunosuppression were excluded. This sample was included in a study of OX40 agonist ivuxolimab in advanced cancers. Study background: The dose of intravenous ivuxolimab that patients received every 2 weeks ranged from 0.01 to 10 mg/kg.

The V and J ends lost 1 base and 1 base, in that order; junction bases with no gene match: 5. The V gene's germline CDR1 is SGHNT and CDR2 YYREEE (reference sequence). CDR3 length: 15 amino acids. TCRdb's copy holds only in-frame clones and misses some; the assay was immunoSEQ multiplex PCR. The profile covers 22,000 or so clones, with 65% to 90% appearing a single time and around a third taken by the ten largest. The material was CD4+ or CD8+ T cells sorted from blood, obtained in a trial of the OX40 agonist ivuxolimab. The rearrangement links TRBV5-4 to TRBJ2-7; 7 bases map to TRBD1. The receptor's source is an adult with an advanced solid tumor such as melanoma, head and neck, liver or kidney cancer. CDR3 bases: TGTGCCAGCAGCTTGAGGGGGCCCATTTCCTACGAGCAGTACTTC. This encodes CASSLRGPISYEQYF.